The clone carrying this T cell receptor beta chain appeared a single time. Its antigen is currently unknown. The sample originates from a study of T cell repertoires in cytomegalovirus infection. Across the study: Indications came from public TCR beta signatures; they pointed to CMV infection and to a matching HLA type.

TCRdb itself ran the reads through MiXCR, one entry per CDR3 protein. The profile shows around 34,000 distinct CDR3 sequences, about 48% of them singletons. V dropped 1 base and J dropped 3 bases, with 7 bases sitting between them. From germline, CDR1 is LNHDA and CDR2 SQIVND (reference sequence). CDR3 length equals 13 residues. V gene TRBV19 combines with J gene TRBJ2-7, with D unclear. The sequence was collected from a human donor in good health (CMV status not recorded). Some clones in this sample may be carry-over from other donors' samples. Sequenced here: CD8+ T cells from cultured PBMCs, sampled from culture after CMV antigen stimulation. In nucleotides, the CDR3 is TGTGCCAGTAGTATAGCGGACGGCTACGAGCAGTACTTC. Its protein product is CASSIADGYEQYF. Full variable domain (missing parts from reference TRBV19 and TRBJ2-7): DGGITQSPKYLFRKEGQNVTLSCEQNLNHDAMYWYRQDPGQGLRLIYYSQIVNDFQKGDIAEGYSVSREKKESFPLTVTSAQKNPTAFYLCASSIADGYEQYFGPGTRLTVT.